The present entry profiles one TCR beta chain with its context. What it binds is unknown. V was shortened by 0 bases and J by 4 bases, with 6 bases between the two germline ends. Germline V CDR1 and CDR2: LNHNV, YYDKDF (reference sequence). There are 14 residues in the CDR3. Some 100,000 TCR templates were measured in each sample. Assay used: immunoSEQ multiplex PCR; TCRdb lists only in-frame clones, some missing. The data hold 60,000 or so clones, with 85% to 95% observed a single time. These data come from a study of siplizumab effects on memory and regulatory T cells. Study-level results: Tregs proliferating in siplizumab cultures lacked confirmation of their suppressive function. The average Treg-derived proportion among mappable alloreactive CD4+ clones was 55% to 80% with siplizumab versus 25% to 30% in controls. Naive T cells looked more diverse than memory cells and looked like major alloresponse contributors.

Sequencing used CD8+ T cells sorted from blood. The chain combines TRBV15 with TRBJ2-2; D is perhaps TRBD1 (6 bases). This clonotype was sampled from a human donor in good health. This CDR3 is CATSRDRGTGELFF. The CDR3 DNA reads TGTGCCACCAGCAGAGACAGGGGCACCGGGGAGCTGTTTTTT.